The 23 T cell receptor beta chains given below trace back to one sample, sequenced in a study of cytomegalovirus exposure and HLA in healthy donors. It was with 60 Vbeta and 13 Jbeta primers that the PCR ran. This table comes from immunoSEQ multiplex PCR, and its TCRdb copy is limited to in-frame clones, with some not included. The table lists some 130,000 clones, over 70% of them singletons. The sample taken for sequencing was PBMCs. Source of these receptors: a man aged 35-49 years in good health and CMV-seronegative.

This clone was detected only a few times. The chain recombines TRBV6-5 with TRBJ2-7; 7 nucleotides align to TRBD2. CDR1 and CDR2 from the germline V gene are MNHEY and SVGAGI. V shed 0 bases and J 2 bases; nucleotides not matched to a gene: 4. The CDR3 loop spans 15 amino acids. The DNA of the CDR3 is TGTGCCAGCAGTTACTCTATCCGGGGGGCCTACGAGCAGTACTTC. Amino acid sequence: CASSYSIRGAYEQYF.

This clone was recorded a few times. The genes are TRBV11-2 and TRBJ2-1, with TRBD1 as a possible D gene (6 bases). This CDR3 is 16 amino acids long. V lost 2 bases, J lost 8 bases, and 19 bases lay in between. CDR1 is SGHAT and CDR2 is FQNNGV in the germline V gene. CDR3 sequence (DNA): TGTGCCAGCAGCTTATACGAGGGATTATCAGGGGATGAGCAGTTCTTC. Its translation is CASSLYEGLSGDEQFF. Variable domain in full (rest from reference TRBV11-2 and TRBJ2-1): EAGVAQSPRYKIIEKRQSVAFWCNPISGHATLYWYQQILGQGPKLLIQFQNNGVVDDSQLPKDRFSAERLKGVDSTLKIQPAKLEDSAVYLCASSLYEGLSGDEQFFGPGTRLTVL.

This clone was detected a few times. This chain connects TRBV7-9 to TRBJ1-5; no clear D. This CDR3 is 16 amino acids long. Trimming shortened V by 5 bases and J by 2 bases, and 16 bases separated the two germline ends. CDR1 SEHNR and CDR2 FQNEAQ come from the germline V gene (reference sequence). CDR3 sequence: CASSPRADGGNQPQHF. DNA for the CDR3: TGTGCCAGCAGCCCCCGGGCCGACGGGGGCAATCAGCCCCAGCATTTT.

CDR3 sequence (DNA): TGTGCCAGCTCACCGACAGGTCCGTCTAACAATCAGCCCCAGCATTTT. Amino acid sequence: CASSPTGPSNNQPQHF. V usage is TRBV18 and J usage is TRBJ1-5, with D possibly matching TRBD1 (6 bases). V was pared by 3 bases and J by 3 bases, with 15 bases between. Germline V lookup: CDR1 KGHSH, CDR2 LQKENI. The CDR3 loop spans 16 amino acids.

V usage is TRBV15 and J usage is TRBJ2-7, with 10 bases matching TRBD2. Germline values: CDR1 LNHNV, CDR2 YYDKDF (reference sequence). This CDR3 has 15 residues. The ends lost 8 bases at V and 7 bases at J; junction bases unmatched: 14. For the CDR3, the DNA is TGTGCCACCCAGCCTTATAGCGGGGGGCCGGGGGAGCAGTACTTC. Protein: CATQPYSGGPGEQYF.

This chain links TRBV11-2 with TRBJ2-5; 7 bases align to TRBD1. The junction had 6 bases not matched to a gene; V was cut back by 0 bases and J by 5 bases. The CDR3 is made up of 15 amino acids. Germline V gene data show CDR1 as SGHAT and CDR2 as FQNNGV. CDR3 in amino acids: CASSLDPGRGETQYF. DNA for the CDR3: TGTGCCAGCAGCTTAGATCCCGGCAGGGGGGAGACCCAGTACTTC.

The rearrangement uses TRBV25-1 and TRBJ2-5, with D perhaps TRBD2 (6 bases). Trimming removed 0 bases at V and 1 base at J, with 9 bases between. Germline V gives CDR1 MGHDK, CDR2 SYGVNS. The CDR3 is 15 amino acids. The CDR3 DNA is TGTGCCAGCAGTGAATACGCGGAGGGCCAAGAGACCCAGTACTTC. Translating it yields CASSEYAEGQETQYF.

This chain's CDR3 is CASSRQGDSGANVLTF. In nucleotides, the CDR3 is TGCGCCAGCAGCCGACAGGGTGACTCTGGGGCCAACGTCCTGACTTTC. The chain employs TRBV5-1 and TRBJ2-6; 7 bases are a match to TRBD1. Germline V gene lookup returns CDR1 SGHRS and CDR2 YFSETQ. The CDR3 contains 16 residues. With 4 bases clipped from V and 0 bases from J, the junction kept 4 bases outside the gene matches.

This clone occurred a few times. The chain couples TRBV2 to TRBJ1-1; 7 nucleotides align to TRBD1. CDR3 length: 12 residues. V shed 6 bases and J 12 bases; nucleotides not matched to a gene: 10. Germline CDR1 SNHLY, CDR2 FYNNEI. The DNA of the CDR3 is TGTGCCAGCAGAGATAGACAGGGTGGAACTTTCTTT. It codes for CASRDRQGGTFF. Full variable domain (missing parts from reference TRBV2 and TRBJ1-1): EPEVTQTPSHQVTQMGQEVILRCVPISNHLYFYWYRQILGQKVEFLVSFYNNEISEKSEIFDDQFSVERPDGSNFTLKIRSTKLEDSAMYFCASRDRQGGTFFGQGTRLTVV.

Written as DNA, the CDR3 is TGTGCCAGTAGTATAGTCAGGGCTGACATAGCCAAAAACATTCAGTACTTC. Residues: CASSIVRADIAKNIQYF. The rearrangement joins TRBV19 to TRBJ2-4, with a possible D match to TRBD1 (5 bases). With 1 base removed from V and 0 bases from J, the gap between germline ends came to 13 bases. This CDR3 is built from 17 residues. CDR1 LNHDA and CDR2 SQIVND come from the germline V gene (reference sequence).

The chain uses TRBV6-4 and TRBJ2-3, with 8 bases fitting TRBD2. Germline trimming cut 5 bases from V and 6 bases from J; bases unmatched to any gene: 13. CDR1 is MRHNA, CDR2 SNTAGT, per germline. The CDR3 has 16 amino acids. CDR3 coding DNA: TGTGCCAGCAGTCGTGAGAGCGGGAGTATCTGGGATACGCAGTATTTT. Translating gives CASSRESGSIWDTQYF.

The chain couples TRBV7-8 to TRBJ2-5; 8 bases are a match to TRBD1. CDR3 length: 15 amino acids. V shed 3 bases and J 3 bases; nucleotides not matched to a gene: 6. Per germline, CDR1 SGHVS and CDR2 FQNEAQ. The CDR3 here is CASSFRQGAEETQYF. The CDR3 DNA follows: TGTGCCAGCAGCTTCAGGCAGGGGGCCGAAGAGACCCAGTACTTC.

The DNA for the CDR3 is TGCGCCAGCAGCCCGGGACAGGGGTTGGAGACCCAGTACTTC. Its protein product is CASSPGQGLETQYF. The gene calls are TRBV5-1 and TRBJ2-5, with 10 bases matching TRBD1. CDR1 SGHRS and CDR2 YFSETQ come from the germline V gene. V lost 4 bases to trimming and J lost 5 bases; unmatched junction nucleotides: 5. The CDR3 runs to 14 residues. The whole variable domain, filled in from reference TRBV5-1 and TRBJ2-5, reads KAGVTQTPRYLIKTRGQQVTLSCSPISGHRSVSWYQQTPGQGLQFLFEYFSETQRNKGNFPGRFSGRQFSNSRSEMNVSTLELGDSALYLCASSPGQGLETQYFGPGTRLLVL.

This clone was recorded once. The chain links TRBV7-8 to TRBJ2-7; 7 nucleotides align to TRBD1. CDR3 length: 12 amino acids. V lost 6 bases and J lost 5; bases outside the gene matches: 4. Germline V CDR1 and CDR2: SGHVS, FQNEAQ. For the CDR3, the DNA is TGTGCCAGCAGTACAGGGGCCCACGAGCAGTACTTC. The encoded protein is CASSTGAHEQYF.

The chain couples TRBV5-1 to TRBJ2-1, with 7 bases aligning to TRBD2. Germline assignment: CDR1 SGHRS and CDR2 YFSETQ. The CDR3 is made up of 14 amino acids. With 0 bases clipped from V and 10 bases from J, the junction kept 7 bases outside the gene matches. In DNA, the CDR3 is TGCGCCAGCAGCTTGGGTAGCGGGCTACTCGAGCAGTTCTTC. It translates to CASSLGSGLLEQFF. The full variable domain, in which reference TRBV5-1 and TRBJ2-1 provide the parts outside the CDR3, is KAGVTQTPRYLIKTRGQQVTLSCSPISGHRSVSWYQQTPGQGLQFLFEYFSETQRNKGNFPGRFSGRQFSNSRSEMNVSTLELGDSALYLCASSLGSGLLEQFFGPGTRLTVL.

This chain uses TRBV27 with TRBJ2-2; D remains ambiguous. The V gene lost 6 bases and the J gene lost 6 bases, with 11 bases spanning the gap. Germline loops: CDR1 MNHEY, CDR2 SMNVEV (reference sequence). The CDR3 is made up of 13 amino acids. This CDR3 is CASSYPRPGELFF. CDR3 in DNA: TGTGCCAGCAGCTACCCCCGCCCCGGGGAGCTGTTTTTT.

The chain has TRBV6-6 and TRBJ2-2, with D possibly TRBD1 on 5 matching bases. Germline CDR1 and CDR2: MNHNY and SVGAGI (reference sequence). The CDR3 runs 14 residues. The V end lost 9 bases, the J end lost 3 bases, and 14 bases lay between the germline ends. CDR3 amino acids: CASSRDSDTGELFF. The CDR3 DNA reads TGTGCCAGTTCCCGAGACAGTGACACCGGGGAGCTGTTTTTT.

The gene calls are TRBV6-5 and TRBJ1-1; 7 bases are shared with TRBD1. The germline V gene encodes CDR1 MNHEY and CDR2 SVGAGI. Trimming at V came to 7 bases and at J to 1 base, leaving 3 bases not matched to a gene. The length of the CDR3 is 13 residues. The CDR3 spells CASTRQGNTEAFF. CDR3 sequence (DNA): TGTGCCAGCACCCGACAGGGGAACACTGAAGCTTTCTTT.

The rearrangement joins TRBV27 to TRBJ2-2; TRBD1 aligns across 7 bases. The CDR3 spans 16 residues. CDR1 and CDR2 from the germline V gene are MNHEY and SMNVEV (reference sequence). The ends lost 5 bases at V and 6 bases at J; junction bases unmatched: 12. This CDR3 is CASSGQTGSRSGELFF. DNA of the CDR3: TGTGCCAGCAGTGGACAGACAGGGAGTCGGTCCGGGGAGCTGTTTTTT.

The rearrangement joins TRBV10-3 to TRBJ1-1; D may be TRBD1 (5 bases). The CDR3 totals 14 residues. Germline lookup yields CDR1 ENHRY and CDR2 SYGVKD. V was shortened by 2 bases and J by 0 bases, with 7 bases between the two germline ends. The CDR3 here is CAISEGAMNTEAFF. In DNA form, the CDR3 reads TGTGCCATCAGTGAGGGGGCCATGAACACTGAAGCTTTCTTT.

This clone was observed a handful of times. V usage is TRBV5-6 and J usage is TRBJ2-5; 7 bases map to TRBD1. This CDR3 is 16 amino acids long. Germline loops: CDR1 SGHDT, CDR2 YYEEEE. Trimming removed 5 bases from V and 8 bases from J; junction bases left unmatched: 18. The DNA for the CDR3 is TGTGCCAGCAGTCCTCATCGGGCAGGTGACAGGGAAACCCAGTACTTC. Its translation is CASSPHRAGDRETQYF.

The chain has TRBV15 and TRBJ2-1; 12 nucleotides line up with TRBD2. The germline V gene has CDR1 LNHNV and CDR2 YYDKDF (reference sequence). V trimming: 6 bases; J trimming: 5 bases; junction bases outside the gene matches: 5. The CDR3 covers 15 residues. The CDR3 loop is CATRVTSGGHNEQFF. The CDR3 coding sequence is TGTGCCACCAGGGTGACTAGCGGGGGACACAATGAGCAGTTCTTC.

The chain employs TRBV10-3 and TRBJ1-5; possibly TRBD1 for D (6 bases). The V end lost 2 bases, the J end lost 6 bases, and 14 bases lay between the germline ends. This CDR3 region has 15 residues. Germline CDR1 ENHRY, CDR2 SYGVKD. CDR3 bases: TGTGCCATCAGTGAGGCAGGGGCGCCGAGTCAGCCCCAGCATTTT. Translated, it gives CAISEAGAPSQPQHF.